A selection of T cell receptor beta chains follows, all from one sample in a study of T cells in localized non-small cell lung cancer. The table came from immunoSEQ multiplex PCR; TCRdb's copy has only in-frame clones and leaves some out. The sample comprises some 50,000 clones, around 90% of which are singletons, and about a sixth rests with the top ten. Sample: PBMCs, taken before any cancer treatment. These receptors all come from a female donor with stage II lung adenocarcinoma. The CDR3 runs from the conserved cysteine through the conserved F or W. D genes are given only for firm matches. Clone size is not always given. Where it is, it says once, few, many or a class for expanded clones.

len,j_gene,v_gene,d_gene,abundance,CDR3aa,CDR3nt
12,TRBJ2-7,TRBV6-6,-,-,CASSLTVYEQYF,TGTGCCAGCAGCCTGACAGTCTACGAGCAGTACTTC
15,TRBJ1-3,TRBV5-6,-,-,CASSFGIRSGNTIYF,TGTGCCAGCAGCTTCGGCATCCGCTCTGGAAACACCATATATTTT
15,TRBJ1-6,TRBV7-3,-,-,CASSSSQSANSPLHF,TGTGCCAGCAGCTCCTCACAGAGTGCTAATTCACCCCTCCACTTT
13,TRBJ1-1,TRBV9,-,-,CASSVALNTEAFF,TGTGCCAGCAGCGTAGCTCTGAACACTGAAGCTTTCTTT
15,TRBJ1-4,TRBV6-5,TRBD1,-,CASSAWDREREKLFF,TGTGCCAGCAGTGCTTGGGACAGGGAGAGGGAAAAACTGTTTTTT
11,TRBJ1-1,TRBV29-1,-,-,CSVAINTEAFF,TGCAGCGTTGCTATTAACACTGAAGCTTTCTTT
12,TRBJ2-5,TRBV5-3,-,-,CASSFREETQYF,TGTGCCAGCAGCTTTCGGGAGGAGACCCAGTACTTC
15,TRBJ2-5,TRBV6-5,-,-,CASSYPHREEETQYF,TGTGCCAGCAGTTACCCCCACAGGGAGGAGGAGACCCAGTACTTC
15,TRBJ1-1,TRBV18,TRBD1,once,CASSTSRTGAAEAFF,TGTGCCAGCTCAACGTCCCGGACAGGGGCGGCTGAAGCTTTCTTT
13,TRBJ1-1,TRBV7-7,-,-,CASSLRLDAEAFF,TGTGCCAGCAGCTTACGTCTTGACGCTGAAGCTTTCTTT
15,TRBJ2-4,TRBV2,-,-,CASSEGGAAKNIQYF,TGTGCCAGCAGTGAAGGGGGGGCGGCCAAAAACATTCAGTACTTC
13,TRBJ2-5,TRBV30,TRBD1,-,CARGQGAGETQYF,TGTGCCAGAGGACAGGGGGCTGGAGAGACCCAGTACTTC
18,TRBJ1-2,TRBV9,TRBD1,-,CASSVRDRTTPPGYGYTF,TGTGCCAGCAGCGTTCGGGACAGGACCACCCCGCCGGGCTATGGCTACACCTTC
15,TRBJ2-5,TRBV11-2,-,once,CASSSRGHGPGAQYF,TGTGCCAGCAGCTCCCGAGGGCACGGACCGGGGGCCCAGTACTTC
15,TRBJ2-1,TRBV5-3,TRBD2,-,CARSLDAGEYNEQFF,TGTGCCAGAAGCCTGGACGCGGGGGAATACAATGAGCAGTTCTTC
11,TRBJ1-1,TRBV29-1,-,-,CSVLGATEAFF,TGCAGCGTATTAGGGGCCACTGAAGCTTTCTTT
12,TRBJ2-3,TRBV13,-,-,CASSPGLGTQYF,TGTGCCAGCAGCCCGGGACTTGGTACGCAGTATTTT
9,TRBJ1-2,TRBV10-1,-,-,CATLPLRGF,TGCGCCACCCTTCCTCTTCGCGGATTC
15,TRBJ1-2,TRBV4-1,TRBD1,-,CASSQDRGSYYGYTF,TGCGCCAGCAGCCAAGACAGGGGGTCTTACTATGGCTACACCTTC
11,TRBJ1-2,TRBV27,TRBD1,once,CATQGAFGYTF,TGTGCCACCCAGGGGGCCTTCGGCTACACCTTC
12,TRBJ2-6,TRBV29-1,-,once,CSVVSGANVLTF,TGCAGCGTTGTGTCTGGGGCCAACGTCCTGACTTTC
12,TRBJ1-1,TRBV5-4,-,-,CASSLGSFEAFF,TGTGCCAGCAGCTTGGGGTCTTTTGAAGCTTTCTTT
15,TRBJ1-1,TRBV13,-,-,CASSLGPRGGTEAFF,TGTGCCAGCAGCTTAGGCCCGAGGGGGGGAACTGAAGCTTTCTTT
13,TRBJ2-1,TRBV30,-,-,CAWSPSSYNEQFF,TGTGCCTGGAGCCCTTCCTCCTACAATGAGCAGTTCTTC
14,TRBJ2-1,TRBV6-5,-,-,CATWGDSSYNEQFF,TGTGCCACCTGGGGGGATAGCTCCTACAATGAGCAGTTCTTC
16,TRBJ1-2,TRBV4-2,-,-,CASSQDVRGATYGYTF,TGTGCCAGCAGCCAAGATGTAAGGGGGGCGACCTATGGCTACACCTTC
14,TRBJ1-6,TRBV6-5,TRBD1,-,CASGTDRGNSPLHF,TGTGCCAGCGGAACGGACAGGGGTAATTCACCCCTCCACTTT
13,TRBJ1-1,TRBV18,TRBD1,-,CASSLSGGTEAFF,TGTGCCAGCTCACTATCAGGGGGTACTGAAGCTTTCTTT
15,TRBJ1-1,TRBV27,TRBD1,-,CASSPRTGVYTEAFF,TGTGCCAGCAGTCCGAGGACAGGGGTGTACACTGAAGCTTTCTTT
14,TRBJ1-1,TRBV9,-,once,CASSGHSGGTEAFF,TGTGCCAGCAGCGGGCATTCTGGGGGTACTGAAGCTTTCTTT
12,TRBJ2-2,TRBV7-2,-,-,CASSRFSGELFF,TGTGCCAGCAGCCGGTTCTCCGGGGAGCTGTTTTTT